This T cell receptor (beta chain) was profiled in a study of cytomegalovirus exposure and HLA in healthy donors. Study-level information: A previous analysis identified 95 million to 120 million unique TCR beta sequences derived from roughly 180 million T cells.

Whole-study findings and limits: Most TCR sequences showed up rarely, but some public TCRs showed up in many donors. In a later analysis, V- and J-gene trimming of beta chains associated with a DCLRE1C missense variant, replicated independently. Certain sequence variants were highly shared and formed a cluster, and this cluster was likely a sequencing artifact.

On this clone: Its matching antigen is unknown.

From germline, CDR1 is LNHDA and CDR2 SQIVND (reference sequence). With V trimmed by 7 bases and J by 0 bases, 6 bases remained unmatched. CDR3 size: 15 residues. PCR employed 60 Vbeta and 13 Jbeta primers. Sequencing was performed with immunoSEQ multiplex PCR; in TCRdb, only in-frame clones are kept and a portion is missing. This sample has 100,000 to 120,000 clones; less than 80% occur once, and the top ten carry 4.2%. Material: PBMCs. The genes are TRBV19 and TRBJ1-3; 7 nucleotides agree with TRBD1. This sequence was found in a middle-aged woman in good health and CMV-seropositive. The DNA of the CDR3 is TGTGCCAGTAAGGGACAGTCGCTCTCTGGAAACACCATATATTTT. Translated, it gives CASKGQSLSGNTIYF.